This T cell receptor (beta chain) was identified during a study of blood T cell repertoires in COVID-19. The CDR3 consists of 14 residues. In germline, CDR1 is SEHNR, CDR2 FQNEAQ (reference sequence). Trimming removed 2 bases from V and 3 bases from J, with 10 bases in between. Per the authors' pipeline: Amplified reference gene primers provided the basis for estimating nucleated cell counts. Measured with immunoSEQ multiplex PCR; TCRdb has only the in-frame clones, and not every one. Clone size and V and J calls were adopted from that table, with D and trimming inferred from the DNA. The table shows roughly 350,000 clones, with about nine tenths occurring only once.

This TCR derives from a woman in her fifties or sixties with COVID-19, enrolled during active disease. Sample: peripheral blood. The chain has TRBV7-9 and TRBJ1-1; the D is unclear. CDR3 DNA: TGTGCCAGCAGCTTACAGGTCCCTCACACTGAAGCTTTCTTT. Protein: CASSLQVPHTEAFF. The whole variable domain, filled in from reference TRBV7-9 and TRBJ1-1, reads DTGVSQNPRHKITKRGQNVTFRCDPISEHNRLYWYRQTLGQGPEFLTYFQNEAQLEKSRLLSDRFSAERPKGSFSTLEIQRTEQGDSAMYLCASSLQVPHTEAFFGQGTRLTVV.